This TCR beta chain was obtained from a study of T-cell memory formation after mild COVID-19. Study-wide background: Most TCR clusters belonged to a single donor.

Study-wide results and limits: Contracting CD4+ clones sat mainly in CM and EM; CD8+ in EMRA. Clones shrinking from day 15 to 85 showed even CD4/CD8 mixes; later expanders tilted CD4+.

The V gene's germline CDR1 is SGDLS and CDR2 YYNGEE. Trimming pared 2 bases from V and 2 bases from J, leaving 6 bases between. This CDR3 has 13 residues. Of note for this clonotype: Its target is unknown.

5'RACE, which relied on constant-segment primers, yielded TCR alpha and TCR beta cDNA libraries carrying sample barcodes and UMIs. TCRdb independently ran MiXCR on the 5' RACE reads; one entry per CDR3 protein. The data hold around 450,000 distinct CDR3 sequences, with 20% to 25% observed a single time. The chain has TRBV9 and TRBJ2-3; D remains unclear. Material: PBMCs or a T cell subset sorted from them (not recorded which). The clonotype comes from an adult woman who had mild COVID-19 (a few samples of this study predate the infection). Cell type and time point are not known. This chain's CDR3 is CASSVSYTDTQYF. CDR3 bases: TGTGCCAGCAGCGTTAGTTACACAGATACGCAGTATTTT. Full variable domain (missing parts from reference TRBV9 and TRBJ2-3): DSGVTQTPKHLITATGQRVTLRCSPRSGDLSVYWYQQSLDQGLQFLIQYYNGEERAKGNILERFSAQQFPDLHSELNLSSLELGDSALYFCASSVSYTDTQYFGPGTRLTVL.